The 14 T cell receptor beta chains below were found in one sample sequenced in a study of identifying expanded T cells in peripheral blood. Data came from immunoSEQ multiplex PCR; TCRdb stores just in-frame clones and leaves some out. The sample includes tens of thousands of clones, around four fifths seen only once; the top ten take about 18%. The sequenced material came from blood. These receptors were obtained from a person aged 18 to 70 in good health.

The chain links TRBV11-3 to TRBJ2-1; 11 bases match TRBD2. The CDR3 has 16 amino acids. V was clipped by 1 base and J by 10 bases; unmatched bases: 9. In germline, CDR1 is SGHNT, CDR2 YENEEA. The CDR3 DNA reads as TGTGCCAGCAGCTTAGGTCGTAGCGGGGGGGCCCAGGAGCAGTTCTTC. This encodes CASSLGRSGGAQEQFF.

This chain uses TRBV6-1 with TRBJ1-2, with D hard to call. Germline CDR1 reads MNHNS; CDR2 reads SASEGT. V lost 7 bases and J 8 bases, leaving 11 bases between the germline ends. The CDR3 is 11 residues long. CDR3 in DNA: TGTGCCAGCACCCGGAAGATCGGCTACACCTTC. Translated: CASTRKIGYTF.

This clone is medium-sized (0.01 to 0.1%) in the sample. The chain carries TRBV19 and TRBJ1-1, with TRBD1 matching 7 bases. With 4 bases clipped from V and 0 bases from J, the junction kept 5 bases outside the gene matches. The CDR3 has 15 amino acids. CDR1 LNHDA and CDR2 SQIVND come from the germline V gene (reference sequence). CDR3 bases: TGTGCCAGTAGTAAGGGGGCTCGCATGAACACTGAAGCTTTCTTT. Its translation: CASSKGARMNTEAFF.

The V gene is TRBV6-1, the J gene TRBJ2-1, with 9 nucleotides matching TRBD1. This CDR3 spans 15 amino acids. Germline-derived CDR1 and CDR2 are MNHNS and SASEGT. V lost 8 bases and J lost 0; bases outside the gene matches: 5. CDR3 sequence reads: CASGTGGLSYNEQFF. Written as DNA, the CDR3 is TGTGCCAGCGGAACAGGGGGCCTCTCCTACAATGAGCAGTTCTTC.

As regards this clone: Because the CDR3's place on the DNA is in doubt, the DNA is left out and the CDR3 is given as listed by TCRdb. The chain joins TRBV19 to TRBJ1-1. The CDR3 region is 14 residues in length, termini included. Germline loops: CDR1 LNHDA, CDR2 SQIVND (reference sequence). The CDR3: CVPVVWRPNTEAFF.

Remarks on this clone: Other DNA sequences in the sample encode the same CDR3. The chain carries TRBV5-1 and TRBJ2-2; TRBD1 might be the D (6 bases). The germline gives CDR1 SGHRS, CDR2 YFSETQ. Trimming took 4 bases from V and 1 from J, leaving 11 bases between them. The CDR3 is 15 residues long. CDR3 loop: CASSPDRRNTGELFF. Here the CDR3 DNA reads TGCGCCAGCAGCCCCGACAGGAGGAACACCGGGGAGCTGTTTTTT.

The chain recombines TRBV5-1 with TRBJ2-3; TRBD2 agrees at 8 bases. The CDR3 spans 15 residues. Germline V gene data show CDR1 as SGHRS and CDR2 as YFSETQ. Trimming removed 0 bases from V and 3 bases from J; junction bases left unmatched: 3. The CDR3 DNA is TGCGCCAGCAGCTTGGTGGGACTAGATACAGATACGCAGTATTTT. Encoded protein: CASSLVGLDTDTQYF.

The V gene is TRBV6-6, the J gene TRBJ1-1; 9 nucleotides match TRBD1. In germline, CDR1 is MNHNY, CDR2 SVGAGI (reference sequence). The junction had 5 bases not matched to a gene; V was cut back by 2 bases and J by 4 bases. The CDR3 totals 15 residues. CDR3 nucleotide sequence: TGTGCCAGCAGTTACCTCGGACAGGGGAGCACTGAAGCTTTCTTT. Encoded protein: CASSYLGQGSTEAFF.

The chain carries TRBV6-5 and TRBJ1-1; tentative D call: TRBD1 (5 bases). The CDR3 covers 14 residues. Germline CDR1 reads MNHEY; CDR2 reads SVGAGI. Trimming pared 0 bases from V and 5 bases from J, leaving 10 bases between. The CDR3 nucleotides read TGTGCCAGCAGTTACTCCCGGGGGGGTACTGAAGCTTTCTTT. It codes for CASSYSRGGTEAFF.

The CDR3 region has the DNA TGTGCCAGCAGCAGGACTAGCGGCCGCCAAGAGACCCAGTACTTC. The encoded protein is CASSRTSGRQETQYF. The J gene is TRBJ2-5, the V gene TRBV7-3; 10 bases line up with TRBD2. The CDR3 sequence is 15 residues long. CDR1 is SGHTA, CDR2 FQGTGA, per germline. V shed 5 bases, J shed 1 base, and the junction held 4 bases outside the gene matches.

This chain connects TRBV7-2 to TRBJ2-1, with 13 bases fitting TRBD2. After removal of 5 bases from V and 7 bases from J, the junction contained 8 bases not matched to a gene. Germline values: CDR1 SGHTA, CDR2 FQGNSA. The CDR3 length is 16 residues. CDR3 DNA: TGTGCCAGCAGCGCCCCGGGACTAGCGGGGACGAATGAGCAGTTCTTC. Translating gives CASSAPGLAGTNEQFF.

The J gene is TRBJ2-1, the V gene TRBV19, with D tentatively TRBD2 (6 bases). The germline V gene encodes CDR1 LNHDA and CDR2 SQIVND (reference sequence). This CDR3 has 15 amino acids. The V and J ends lost 8 bases and 2 bases respectively, with 16 bases between them. The CDR3 loop reads CASREGGIAYNEQFF. The CDR3 DNA reads as TGTGCCAGTCGGGAAGGCGGGATCGCCTACAATGAGCAGTTCTTC. Drawing the rest from reference TRBV19 and TRBJ2-1, the complete variable domain is DGGITQSPKYLFRKEGQNVTLSCEQNLNHDAMYWYRQDPGQGLRLIYYSQIVNDFQKGDIAEGYSVSREKKESFPLTVTSAQKNPTAFYLCASREGGIAYNEQFFGPGTRLTVL.

The CDR3 here is CASTSGDTGNTIYF. The DNA of the CDR3 is TGTGCCAGCACCTCCGGGGACACGGGAAACACCATATATTTT. J is TRBJ1-3 and V is TRBV6-5; a weak D match, TRBD1 (6 bases). Germline values: CDR1 MNHEY, CDR2 SVGAGI. The CDR3 contains 14 residues. V lost 7 bases and J 4 bases, leaving 14 bases between the germline ends.

V is TRBV4-1 and J is TRBJ2-7; the D is unclear. With 1 base removed from V and 4 bases from J, the gap between germline ends came to 8 bases. Germline V gives CDR1 MGHRA, CDR2 YSYEKL. The CDR3 loop spans 13 amino acids. The CDR3 DNA follows: TGCGCCAGCAGCCAAGTTCTGGGTTACGAGCAGTACTTC. As protein: CASSQVLGYEQYF.